The rows below give T cell receptor beta chains drawn from one sample of a study of blood T cell repertoires in COVID-19. The data were produced by immunoSEQ multiplex PCR, yet TCRdb's version contains in-frame clones alone and is incomplete. The sample consists of about 30,000 clones, roughly nine tenths of them appearing once. Sample: peripheral blood. These receptors were taken from a human donor in a cohort sampled during active COVID-19. CDR3s include the opening cysteine and the closing phenylalanine or tryptophan. D genes are given only for firm matches. Size is omitted from some rows. Given values are once, few, many or a class for expanded clones.

size	D	J	V	CDR3	DNA
NA	TRBD2	TRBJ2-1	TRBV7-3	CASSLGLAGGGSEQFF	TGTGCCAGCAGCTTAGGTTTGGCGGGGGGAGGGAGTGAGCAGTTCTTC
NA	NA	TRBJ1-2	TRBV29-1	CSARTEGFLGYTF	TGCAGCGCTAGGACCGAGGGTTTTTTGGGCTACACCTTC
NA	NA	TRBJ1-2	TRBV4-2	CASSQEERDNYGYTF	TGTGCCAGCAGCCAAGAAGAGCGTGATAACTATGGCTACACCTTC
NA	NA	TRBJ1-2	TRBV11-2	CASSLGNTGNYGYTF	TGTGCCAGCAGCCTAGGTAACACAGGGAACTATGGCTACACCTTC
few	NA	TRBJ1-5	TRBV5-1	CASSISGRDQPQHF	TGCGCCAGCAGCATATCAGGCAGGGATCAGCCCCAGCATTTT
NA	TRBD1	TRBJ2-7	TRBV6-6	CASRYGQGTYEQYF	TGTGCCAGCAGGTACGGACAGGGCACCTACGAGCAGTACTTC
NA	NA	TRBJ2-1	TRBV11-1	CASTGQIDNEQFF	TGTGCCAGCACGGGACAAATCGACAATGAGCAGTTCTTC
NA	TRBD2	TRBJ2-2	TRBV28	CASSVAGGRTGELFF	TGTGCCAGCAGTGTAGCGGGGGGGCGCACCGGGGAGCTGTTTTTT
NA	TRBD1	TRBJ1-1	TRBV19	CASSIGDSRREAFF	TGTGCCAGTAGTATAGGGGACAGCCGTCGTGAAGCTTTCTTT
NA	NA	TRBJ2-1	TRBV30	CAWSRGGAGYQFF	TGTGCCTGGAGCCGAGGGGGGGCTGGGTATCAGTTCTTC
NA	NA	TRBJ1-2	TRBV20-1	CSATGDYGYTF	TGCAGTGCTACAGGGGACTATGGCTACACCTTC
NA	TRBD1	TRBJ2-1	TRBV6-6	CASRRQGAGNEQFF	TGTGCCAGCAGGCGACAGGGGGCAGGGAATGAGCAGTTCTTC
NA	TRBD1	TRBJ2-7	TRBV28	CASSLTRQGTYEQYF	TGTGCCAGCAGTTTAACCCGACAGGGAACCTACGAGCAGTACTTC
NA	TRBD2	TRBJ2-1	TRBV27	CASSKTSGEQFF	TGTGCCAGCAGTAAGACTAGCGGGGAGCAGTTCTTC
once	TRBD2	TRBJ2-7	TRBV5-4	CASSPGGGPLYEQYF	TGTGCCAGCAGCCCGGGGGGGGGCCCCCTCTACGAGCAGTACTTC
NA	TRBD1	TRBJ2-4	TRBV18	CASSPGTGQGENIQYF	TGTGCCAGCTCACCAGGGACAGGACAGGGGGAAAACATTCAGTACTTC
NA	TRBD2	TRBJ2-1	TRBV20-1	CSASPSAGATGEQFF	TGCAGTGCTAGTCCTTCAGCGGGGGCCACCGGTGAGCAGTTCTTC
NA	NA	TRBJ2-7	TRBV9	CASSAGGAPYEQYF	TGTGCCAGCAGCGCCGGCGGGGCACCCTACGAGCAGTACTTC
once	TRBD1	TRBJ1-4	TRBV5-1	CASSDYRDRVSTNEKLFF	TGCGCCAGCAGCGATTATCGGGACAGAGTTTCAACTAATGAAAAACTGTTTTTT
NA	TRBD2	TRBJ2-1	TRBV4-2	CASSQARRGTYNEQFF	TGTGCCAGCAGCCAGGCCCGGCGGGGGACCTACAATGAGCAGTTCTTC
NA	NA	TRBJ1-2	TRBV3-1/TRBV3-2	CASSQYGTLYGYTF	TGTGCCAGCAGCCAGTACGGGACATTATATGGCTACACCTTC
NA	NA	TRBJ1-4	TRBV27	CASSDRLNEKLFF	TGTGCCAGCAGTGACAGGTTGAATGAAAAACTGTTTTTT
few	TRBD1	TRBJ2-7	TRBV7-9	CASSLPGQGVWEQYF	TGTGCCAGCAGCCTACCGGGACAGGGGGTTTGGGAGCAGTACTTC
NA	TRBD2	TRBJ2-1	TRBV7-3	CASRSSGGQDNEQFF	TGTGCCAGCCGGTCTAGCGGGGGCCAGGACAATGAGCAGTTCTTC
NA	NA	TRBJ1-6	TRBV13	CASSWGGSSYNSPLHF	TGTGCCAGCAGCTGGGGGGGGAGCTCCTATAATTCACCCCTCCACTTT
few	TRBD1	TRBJ2-3	TRBV6-4	CASSVGQGTADTQYF	TGTGCCAGCAGTGTGGGACAGGGAACCGCAGATACGCAGTATTTT
NA	NA	TRBJ2-2	TRBV28	CASSLLVNTGELFF	TGTGCCAGCAGTTTGCTAGTGAACACCGGGGAGCTGTTTTTT
NA	TRBD2	TRBJ2-1	TRBV28	CASRGALAASYNEQFF	TGTGCCAGCAGGGGAGCCCTAGCGGCATCCTACAATGAGCAGTTCTTC
NA	TRBD1	TRBJ1-2	TRBV19	CASSLDRGYYGYTF	TGTGCCAGTTCTCTGGACAGGGGGTACTATGGCTACACCTTC
NA	TRBD1	TRBJ1-4	TRBV9	CASSVEATGATNEKLFF	TGTGCCAGCAGCGTAGAAGCGACAGGGGCCACTAATGAAAAACTGTTTTTT
NA	NA	TRBJ1-6	TRBV1	CTSSQTTGDESPLHF	TGCACCAGCAGCCAAACAACAGGGGACGAATCACCCCTCCACTTT
NA	NA	TRBJ2-3	TRBV19	CASSEKGGTDTQYF	TGTGCCAGTAGTGAAAAGGGGGGCACAGATACGCAGTATTTT
NA	TRBD1	TRBJ2-7	TRBV5-4	CASSGDSYEQYF	TGTGCCAGCAGCGGGGACAGCTACGAGCAGTACTTC
NA	NA	TRBJ1-1	TRBV6-5	CATRGYSSEAFF	TGTGCCACCAGAGGATACAGTTCTGAAGCTTTCTTT
NA	TRBD2	TRBJ2-1	TRBV28	CASSFLSSGGAFNEQFF	TGTGCCAGCAGTTTTCTGTCTAGCGGGGGGGCCTTCAATGAGCAGTTCTTC
NA	TRBD2	TRBJ2-7	TRBV7-2	CASSYGGNGEQYF	TGTGCCAGCAGCTACGGGGGGAATGGCGAGCAGTACTTC
NA	TRBD1	TRBJ2-1	TRBV19	CASTREGARRGKRGNEQFF	TGTGCCAGTACCCGAGAAGGGGCCCGCAGGGGGAAAAGGGGAAATGAGCAGTTCTTC
NA	NA	TRBJ1-1	TRBV19	CASSIPGQPSPMNTEAFF	TGTGCCAGTAGTATCCCAGGACAGCCCAGCCCAATGAACACTGAAGCTTTCTTT
NA	NA	TRBJ2-1	TRBV4-1	CASSQDRGYEQFF	TGCGCCAGCAGCCAAGATCGCGGCTATGAGCAGTTCTTC
NA	TRBD1	TRBJ1-5	TRBV7-8	CASSSGTGGRQPQHF	TGTGCCAGCAGCTCCGGGACAGGGGGCCGTCAGCCCCAGCATTTT
NA	TRBD2	TRBJ2-1	TRBV13	CASSAGLAGGIEQFF	TGTGCCAGCAGCGCCGGACTAGCGGGGGGGATAGAGCAGTTCTTC
NA	NA	TRBJ1-4	TRBV28	CASSPTGFREKLFF	TGTGCCAGCAGTCCAACAGGGTTTCGCGAAAAACTGTTTTTT
NA	NA	TRBJ2-6	TRBV13	CASSLGRGSRAGSGANVLTF	TGTGCCAGCAGCTTAGGCCGCGGTTCGAGGGCTGGCTCTGGGGCCAACGTCCTGACTTTC
NA	NA	TRBJ2-2	TRBV28	CASSFTGELFF	TGTGCCAGCAGCTTCACCGGGGAGCTGTTTTTT
NA	NA	TRBJ1-4	TRBV5-5	CASSLGDLTTNEKLFF	TGTGCCAGCAGCTTGGGAGACTTAACAACTAATGAAAAACTGTTTTTT
once	NA	TRBJ1-1	TRBV6-5	CASSDSPTLNTEAFF	TGTGCCAGCAGCGACTCCCCCACTCTGAACACTGAAGCTTTCTTT
NA	TRBD1	TRBJ2-1	TRBV7-9	CASSLPARDREFF	TGTGCCAGCAGCTTACCGGCGCGGGACAGGGAGTTCTTC
NA	NA	TRBJ2-1	TRBV7-9	CASSPRDYNEQFF	TGTGCCAGCAGCCCCCGGGACTACAATGAGCAGTTCTTC
NA	TRBD1	TRBJ2-2	TRBV14	CASSRKTGGNTGELFF	TGTGCCAGCAGCCGAAAGACAGGGGGCAACACCGGGGAGCTGTTTTTT
NA	NA	TRBJ1-1	TRBV28	CASSLARGAEAFF	TGTGCCAGCAGCCTGGCCAGGGGAGCTGAAGCTTTCTTT
NA	NA	TRBJ2-7	TRBV7-5	CARSFPLEEQYF	TGTGCCAGAAGCTTTCCATTAGAGGAGCAGTACTTC
NA	TRBD1	TRBJ2-2	TRBV15	CATSRGTGNTGELFF	TGTGCCACCAGCAGAGGGACAGGGAACACCGGGGAGCTGTTTTTT
NA	NA	TRBJ1-2	TRBV6-7	CASSYSNRVPTHYGYTF	TGTGCCAGCAGTTATTCGAACAGGGTCCCAACACACTATGGCTACACCTTC
NA	TRBD1	TRBJ1-1	TRBV6-5	CASSRDRGPEAFF	TGTGCCAGCAGCCGGGACAGGGGCCCTGAAGCTTTCTTT
NA	NA	TRBJ1-6	TRBV28	CASKDIRVFPPPLHF	TGTGCCAGCAAAGATATTCGGGTTTTCCCCCCACCCCTCCACTTT
NA	NA	TRBJ1-5	TRBV6-6	CASSSSDSYNQPQHF	TGTGCCAGCAGTTCCTCGGACAGCTACAATCAGCCCCAGCATTTT
NA	TRBD1	TRBJ1-2	TRBV28	CATIRPGQGHFYGYTF	TGTGCCACGATAAGACCGGGACAGGGCCACTTCTATGGCTACACCTTC
NA	NA	TRBJ1-1	TRBV19	CASSIAGGTEAFF	TGTGCCAGTAGTATAGCCGGAGGCACTGAAGCTTTCTTT
NA	TRBD1	TRBJ2-3	TRBV7-9	CASSDGTGGWSTDTQYF	TGTGCCAGCAGCGACGGGACAGGGGGCTGGAGCACAGATACGCAGTATTTT
NA	TRBD1	TRBJ1-2	TRBV23-1	CASSQPRQGGYGYTF	TGCGCCAGCAGTCAACCCCGACAGGGGGGCTATGGCTACACCTTC